This TCR beta chain originates from a study of T-cell memory formation after mild COVID-19. V was clipped by 0 bases and J by 11 bases, with 11 bases between them. CDR1 is LGHNA and CDR2 is YNFKEQ in the germline V gene. The CDR3 runs 13 residues. TCRdb used MiXCR to reprocess the 5' RACE reads, holding one entry per CDR3 protein. In the table there are about 610,000 distinct CDR3 sequences, roughly 17% of which are singletons. The receptor's source is an adult woman who had mild COVID-19 (a few samples of this study predate the infection). Cell type and time point are not known. Sequenced input: PBMCs or a T cell subset sorted from them (not recorded which). This chain links TRBV4-2 with TRBJ2-1; D uncertain. The CDR3 DNA follows: TGTGCCAGCAGCCAAGATCGTGCGAAACAGCAGTTCTTC. This gives the protein CASSQDRAKQQFF.